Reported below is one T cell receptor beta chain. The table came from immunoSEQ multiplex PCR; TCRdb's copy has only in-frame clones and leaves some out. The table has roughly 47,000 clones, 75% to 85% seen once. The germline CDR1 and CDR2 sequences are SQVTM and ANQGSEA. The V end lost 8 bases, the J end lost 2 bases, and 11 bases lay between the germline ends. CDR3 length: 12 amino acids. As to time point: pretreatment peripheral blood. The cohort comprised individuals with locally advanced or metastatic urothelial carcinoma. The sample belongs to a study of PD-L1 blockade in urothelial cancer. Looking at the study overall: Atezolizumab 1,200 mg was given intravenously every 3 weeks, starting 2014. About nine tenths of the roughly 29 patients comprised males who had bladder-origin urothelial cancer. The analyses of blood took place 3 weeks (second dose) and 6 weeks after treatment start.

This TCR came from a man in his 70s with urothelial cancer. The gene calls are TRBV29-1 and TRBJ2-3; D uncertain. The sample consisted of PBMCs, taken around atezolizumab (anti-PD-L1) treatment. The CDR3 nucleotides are TGCAGCATTATTACAGCCACAGATACGCAGTATTTT. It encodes CSIITATDTQYF.